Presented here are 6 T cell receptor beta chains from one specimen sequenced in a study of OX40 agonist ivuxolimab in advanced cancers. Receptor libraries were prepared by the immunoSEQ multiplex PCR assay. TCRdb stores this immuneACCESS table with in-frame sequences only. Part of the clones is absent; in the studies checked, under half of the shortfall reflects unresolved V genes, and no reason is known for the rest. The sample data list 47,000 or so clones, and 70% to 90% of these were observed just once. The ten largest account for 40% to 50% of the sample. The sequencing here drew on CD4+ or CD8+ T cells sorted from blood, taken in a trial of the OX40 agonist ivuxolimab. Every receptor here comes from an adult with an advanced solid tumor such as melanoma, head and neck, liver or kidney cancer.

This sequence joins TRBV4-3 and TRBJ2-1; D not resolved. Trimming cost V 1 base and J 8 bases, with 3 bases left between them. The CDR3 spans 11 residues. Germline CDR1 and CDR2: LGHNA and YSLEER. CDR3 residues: CASSQAHEQFF. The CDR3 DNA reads TGCGCCAGCAGCCAAGCCCATGAGCAGTTCTTC.

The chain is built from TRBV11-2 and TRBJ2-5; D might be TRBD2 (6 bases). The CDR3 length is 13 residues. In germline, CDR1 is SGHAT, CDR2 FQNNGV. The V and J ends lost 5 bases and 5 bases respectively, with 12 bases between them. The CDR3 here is CASSPTRWETQYF. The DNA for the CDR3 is TGTGCCAGCAGCCCGACTAGGTGGGAGACCCAGTACTTC. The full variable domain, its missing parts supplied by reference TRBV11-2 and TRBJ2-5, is EAGVAQSPRYKIIEKRQSVAFWCNPISGHATLYWYQQILGQGPKLLIQFQNNGVVDDSQLPKDRFSAERLKGVDSTLKIQPAKLEDSAVYLCASSPTRWETQYFGPGTRLLVL.

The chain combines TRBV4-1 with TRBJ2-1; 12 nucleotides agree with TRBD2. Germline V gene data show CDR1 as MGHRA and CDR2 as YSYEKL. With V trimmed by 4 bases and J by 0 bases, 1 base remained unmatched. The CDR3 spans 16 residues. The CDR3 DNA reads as TGCGCCAGCAGCCCACTAGCGGGGGGCTCCTACAATGAGCAGTTCTTC. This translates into CASSPLAGGSYNEQFF.

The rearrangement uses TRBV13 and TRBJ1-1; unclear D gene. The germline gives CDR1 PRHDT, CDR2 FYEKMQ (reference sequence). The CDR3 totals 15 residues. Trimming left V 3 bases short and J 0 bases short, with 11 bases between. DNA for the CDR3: TGTGCCAGCAGCTTGATGCAGGCCCTGAACACTGAAGCTTTCTTT. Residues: CASSLMQALNTEAFF.

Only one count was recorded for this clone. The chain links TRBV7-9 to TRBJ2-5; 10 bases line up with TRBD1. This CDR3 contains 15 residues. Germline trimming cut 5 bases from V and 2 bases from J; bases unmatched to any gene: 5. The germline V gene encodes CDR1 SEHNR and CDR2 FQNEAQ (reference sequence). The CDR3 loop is CASSPGTGVQETQYF. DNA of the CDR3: TGTGCCAGCAGCCCCGGGACAGGGGTTCAAGAGACCCAGTACTTC.

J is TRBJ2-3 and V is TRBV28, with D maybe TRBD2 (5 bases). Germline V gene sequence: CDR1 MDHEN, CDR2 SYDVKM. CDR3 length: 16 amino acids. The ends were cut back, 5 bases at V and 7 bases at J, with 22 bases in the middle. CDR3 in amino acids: CASSLRPVGSGNTQYF. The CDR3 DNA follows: TGTGCCAGCAGTCTCCGTCCAGTGGGCTCCGGGAATACGCAGTATTTT.